This TCR beta chain was captured by sequencing in a study of blood T cell repertoires in COVID-19. As for the study in general: Sources were T cells, B-cell-depleted T cells, or PBMCs; the material itself was cDNA or gDNA.

CDR3 length equals 15 residues. Germline V gene lookup returns CDR1 SGHNT and CDR2 YYREEE (reference sequence). V trimming: 4 bases; J trimming: 5 bases; junction bases outside the gene matches: 9. This clone appeared once. Across about 22 US areas, participants ranged in age from roughly 18 to 95 years. Profiled with immunoSEQ multiplex PCR; TCRdb holds only in-frame clones, not every one. The profile covers roughly 350,000 clones, with roughly 90% appearing a single time and 18% taken by the ten largest. The chain has TRBV5-4 and TRBJ2-7, with 10 bases that match TRBD1. This sequence was found in a woman aged 25-40 years who had recovered from COVID-19. The sample comprised PBMCs or T cells enriched from blood (not recorded which). The CDR3 DNA reads as TGTGCCAGCAGCGCGACGATCGGGACAGGGGACGAGCAGTACTTC. Protein sequence: CASSATIGTGDEQYF.